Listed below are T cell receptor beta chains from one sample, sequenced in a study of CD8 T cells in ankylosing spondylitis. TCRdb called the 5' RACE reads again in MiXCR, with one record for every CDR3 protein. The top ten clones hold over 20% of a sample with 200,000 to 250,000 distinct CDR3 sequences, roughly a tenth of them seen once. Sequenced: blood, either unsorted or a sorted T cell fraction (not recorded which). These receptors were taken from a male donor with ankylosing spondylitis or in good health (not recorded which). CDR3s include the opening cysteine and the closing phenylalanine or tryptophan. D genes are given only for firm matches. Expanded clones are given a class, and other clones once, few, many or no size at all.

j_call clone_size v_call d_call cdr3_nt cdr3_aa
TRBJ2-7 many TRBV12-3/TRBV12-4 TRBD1 TGTGCCAGCACCCCGGGACAGGGCGCCTACGAGCAGTACTTC CASTPGQGAYEQYF
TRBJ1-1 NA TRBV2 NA TGTGCCAGCAAGTTTTGGGGAGCGAACACTGAAGCTTTCTTT CASKFWGANTEAFF
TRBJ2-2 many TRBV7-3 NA TGTGCCAGCAGCTATAACACCGGGGAGCTGTTTTTT CASSYNTGELFF
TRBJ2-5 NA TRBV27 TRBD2 TGTGCCAGCAGTTTCCAAAGCGGGGGGCCAGAGACCCAGTACTTC CASSFQSGGPETQYF
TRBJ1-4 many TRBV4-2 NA TGTGCCAGCAGCCCGGAGAACAGGGAAGACAGTGAAAAACTGTTTTTT CASSPENREDSEKLFF
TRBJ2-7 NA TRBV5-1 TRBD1 TGCGCCAGCAGCTTGGGGGGGACAGGGGGAGAGCAGTACTTC CASSLGGTGGEQYF
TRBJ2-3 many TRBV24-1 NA TGTGCCACCAGTGCCAGGGGACAACCTCTCACAGATACGCAGTATTTT CATSARGQPLTDTQYF
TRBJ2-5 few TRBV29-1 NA TGCAGCGTTGATAGGGCCGGGGAAGAGACCCAGTACTTC CSVDRAGEETQYF
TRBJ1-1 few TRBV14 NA TGTGCCAGCAGCCAAGAAATGACATTAAATGAAGCTTTCTTT CASSQEMTLNEAFF
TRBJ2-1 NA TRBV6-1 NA TGTGCCAGCAGTGAACTTCTTAGCTCCTACAATGAGCAGTTCTTC CASSELLSSYNEQFF
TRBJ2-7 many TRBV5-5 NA TGTGCCAGCAGCTTATATGCCGGATCCTACGAGCAGTACTTC CASSLYAGSYEQYF
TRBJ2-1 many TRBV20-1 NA TGCAGTGCTAGAGACGAGGGGGGGAGCTCCTACAATGAGCAGTTCTTC CSARDEGGSSYNEQFF
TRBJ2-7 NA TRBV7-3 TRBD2 TGTGCCAGCAGCTTGACTAGCGGGGGCCCCTACGAGCAGTACTTC CASSLTSGGPYEQYF
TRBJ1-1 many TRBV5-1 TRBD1 TGCGCCAGCACTACAGGGGCCGCCGAAGCTTTCTTT CASTTGAAEAFF
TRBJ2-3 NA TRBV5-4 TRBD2 TGTGCCAGCAGCTTCCCCGGAGCGGGGGGACCTAGCACAGATACGCAGTATTTT CASSFPGAGGPSTDTQYF
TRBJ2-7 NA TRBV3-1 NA TGTGCCAGCAGCCAGACAACAGGCGAGCAGTACTTC CASSQTTGEQYF
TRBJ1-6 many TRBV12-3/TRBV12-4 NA TGTGCCAGCAGTTTAGATGACAGGTGGAATTCACCCCTCCACTTT CASSLDDRWNSPLHF
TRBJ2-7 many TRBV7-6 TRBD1 TGTGCCAGCAGCACAGGGGGCGAGCAGTACTTC CASSTGGEQYF
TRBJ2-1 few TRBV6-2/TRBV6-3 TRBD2 TGTGCCAGCAGTTACGGGGGACTAGTTGTCTCCAGTGAGCAGTTCTTC CASSYGGLVVSSEQFF
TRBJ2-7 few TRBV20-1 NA TGCAGTGCTAAAGGATCCTACGAGCAGTACTTC CSAKGSYEQYF
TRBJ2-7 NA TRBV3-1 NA TGTGCCAGCAGTCATACGGCCGGAGAGCGGCTCTACGAGCAGTACTTC CASSHTAGERLYEQYF
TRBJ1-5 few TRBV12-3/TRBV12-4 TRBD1 TGTGCCAGCAGTCCCCTTGGACAGGGCGACAATCAGCCCCAGCATTTT CASSPLGQGDNQPQHF
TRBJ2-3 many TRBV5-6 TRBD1 TGTGCCAGCAGCTTCCGGACAGGGGGCCCTCTAGATACGCAGTATTTT CASSFRTGGPLDTQYF
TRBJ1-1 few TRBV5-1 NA TGCGCCAGCAGCTTGGGGGCAGGCGGGAACACTGAAGCTTTCTTT CASSLGAGGNTEAFF
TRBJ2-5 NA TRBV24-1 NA TGTGCCACCAGTGATCCCTCGCCTCAGATCCAAGAGACCCAGTACTTC CATSDPSPQIQETQYF
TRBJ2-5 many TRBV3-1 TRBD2 TGTGCCAGCAGCTGGACTAGCGGCCAAGAGACCCAGTACTTC CASSWTSGQETQYF
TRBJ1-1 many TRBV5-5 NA TGTGCCAGCAGCTTGGGAGGACGCAGCACTGAAGCTTTCTTT CASSLGGRSTEAFF
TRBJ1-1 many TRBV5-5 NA TGTGCCAGCAGCCCCGAGGCACCGCAGGGTATCTCTGAAGCTTTCTTT CASSPEAPQGISEAFF
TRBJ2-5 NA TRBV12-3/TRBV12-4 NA TGTGCCAGCAGTTTAGTTGGGGCAAGAGAGACCCAGTACTTC CASSLVGARETQYF
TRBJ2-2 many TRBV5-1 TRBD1 TGCGCCAGCAGCTTGGGGCCGGGACAGGGTCTCACCGGGGAGCTGTTTTTT CASSLGPGQGLTGELFF
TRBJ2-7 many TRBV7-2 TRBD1 TGTGCCAGCAGTCGGGGGACAGGGGGTGTTCAGCTTAACGAGCAGTACTTC CASSRGTGGVQLNEQYF
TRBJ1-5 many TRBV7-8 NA TGTGCCAGCAGCTTAGGCGTAAACAATCAGCCCCAGCATTTT CASSLGVNNQPQHF